This TCR beta chain was recorded in a study of T cell changes during pregnancy in multiple sclerosis. The V gene's germline CDR1 is SGHRS and CDR2 YFSETQ. The ends were cut back, 1 base at V and 2 bases at J, with 9 bases in the middle. CDR3 length: 14 amino acids. The data were produced by immunoSEQ multiplex PCR, yet TCRdb's version contains in-frame clones alone and is incomplete. The table records more than 95,000 clones, 93% of them present only once. The sequencing used peripheral blood, collected after pregnancy. The clonotype was recovered from a female donor with multiple sclerosis, enrolled in a pregnancy study. This chain uses TRBV5-1 with TRBJ1-2; tentatively, D is TRBD1 (5 bases). CDR3 nucleotides: TGCGCCAGCAGCTTGTTGCAGGGAAACTATGGCTACACCTTC. Protein product: CASSLLQGNYGYTF. The whole variable domain, remainder taken from reference TRBV5-1 and TRBJ1-2, is KAGVTQTPRYLIKTRGQQVTLSCSPISGHRSVSWYQQTPGQGLQFLFEYFSETQRNKGNFPGRFSGRQFSNSRSEMNVSTLELGDSALYLCASSLLQGNYGYTFGSGTRLTVV.